These 22 T cell receptor beta chains were sequenced from one sample in a study of CD8 T cells in ankylosing spondylitis. Antigens for these TCRs are unknown. Notes on the study in general: It appeared that ankylosing spondylitis blood was characterized by a TCR beta motif of eight highly homologous variants.

TCRdb analysed the 5' RACE reads with MiXCR anew, one entry per CDR3 protein. Of approximately 500,000 distinct CDR3 sequences in the sample, roughly 13% were seen once. Sequencing was done on a sample of blood, either unsorted or a sorted T cell fraction (not recorded which). These receptors were taken from a male donor with ankylosing spondylitis.

This clonotype was counted a few times. The rearrangement uses TRBV7-2 and TRBJ2-5, with D possibly TRBD2 on 5 matching bases. Germline-derived CDR1 and CDR2 are SGHTA and FQGNSA. The CDR3 totals 15 residues. V was pared by 4 bases and J by 3 bases, with 15 bases between. CDR3 residues: CASSSRKVREETQYF. The CDR3 DNA reads as TGTGCCAGCAGCTCTCGGAAAGTGAGGGAAGAGACCCAGTACTTC.

The rearrangement uses TRBV20-1 and TRBJ2-7, with TRBD2 identical over 11 bases. V was clipped by 3 bases and J by 2 bases; unmatched bases: 12. This CDR3 region has 17 residues. The germline CDR1 and CDR2 sequences are DFQATT and SNEGSKA (reference sequence). CDR3 in amino acids: CSARPQLAGVLAYEQYF. CDR3 DNA sequence: TGCAGTGCTAGGCCCCAACTAGCGGGAGTCTTAGCCTACGAGCAGTACTTC.

This clonotype was observed a few times. The chain recombines TRBV20-1 with TRBJ2-3; D possibly corresponds to TRBD2 (6 bases). This CDR3 has 14 residues. CDR1 DFQATT and CDR2 SNEGSKA come from the germline V gene (reference sequence). V was shortened by 6 bases and J by 2 bases, with 15 bases between the two germline ends. The chain's CDR3 is CSALSGKITDTQYF. The CDR3 nucleotides are TGCAGTGCCCTTAGCGGAAAGATCACAGATACGCAGTATTTT.

This clonotype has just a few counts. The rearrangement joins TRBV27 to TRBJ2-1, with D possibly matching TRBD1 (6 bases). Germline CDR1 is MNHEY and CDR2 is SMNVEV (reference sequence). V lost 3 bases to trimming and J lost 6 bases, with 12 bases between them. The CDR3 sequence is 14 residues long. CDR3 DNA sequence: TGTGCCAGCAGTTTTACGCGACAGGCCAATGAGCAGTTCTTC. This sequence encodes CASSFTRQANEQFF.

This clonotype occurred once. The chain links TRBV7-9 to TRBJ2-1; 7 nucleotides agree with TRBD2. The trim removed 8 bases at V and 2 bases at J, leaving 9 bases unmatched. CDR1 and CDR2 (germline): SEHNR, FQNEAQ (reference sequence). The CDR3 spans 15 residues. For the CDR3, the DNA is TGTGCCAGCCTATGGGCTAGCGGTACCTACAATGAGCAGTTCTTC. Protein sequence: CASLWASGTYNEQFF.

This clonotype was seen repeatedly, ten times or more. CDR3 sequence: CASSWTADSQETQYF. DNA for the CDR3: TGTGCCAGCAGCTGGACCGCCGACAGCCAAGAGACCCAGTACTTC. The rearrangement uses TRBV7-9 and TRBJ2-5, with D maybe TRBD1 (5 bases). Germline values: CDR1 SEHNR, CDR2 FQNEAQ (reference sequence). The CDR3 covers 15 residues. Trimming cost V 4 bases and J 1 base, with 13 bases left between them. The full variable domain, with the rest looked up from reference TRBV7-9 and TRBJ2-5, is DTGVSQNPRHKITKRGQNVTFRCDPISEHNRLYWYRQTLGQGPEFLTYFQNEAQLEKSRLLSDRFSAERPKGSFSTLEIQRTEQGDSAMYLCASSWTADSQETQYFGPGTRLLVL.

J is TRBJ2-2 and V is TRBV12-3 or TRBV12-4, with 9 bases fitting TRBD1. The CDR3 is made up of 15 amino acids. Trimming took 6 bases from V and 5 from J; bases not matched to a gene: 7. The CDR3 DNA reads TGTGCCAGCAGCCCCGGGACAGGGATTACCGGGGAGCTGTTTTTT. Residues: CASSPGTGITGELFF.

This clonotype was seen repeatedly, ten times or more. This rearrangement joins TRBV12-3 or TRBV12-4 to TRBJ1-1; possibly TRBD1 for D (6 bases). Trimming pared 5 bases from V and 2 bases from J, leaving 9 bases between. The CDR3 length is 13 residues. The CDR3 DNA follows: TGTGCCAGCAGTGGACAGATAAACACTGAAGCTTTCTTT. Protein product: CASSGQINTEAFF.

The V gene is TRBV7-9, the J gene TRBJ2-6; D uncertain. V was shortened by 7 bases and J by 0 bases, with 7 bases between the two germline ends. The CDR3 is 14 residues long. Germline CDR1 SEHNR, CDR2 FQNEAQ (reference sequence). CDR3 sequence: CASTENSGANVLTF. In DNA, the CDR3 is TGTGCCAGCACCGAAAACTCTGGGGCCAACGTCCTGACTTTC.

The chain has TRBV29-1 and TRBJ1-2; D is unclear. Deletions cut 2 bases from V and 4 bases from J, with 11 bases between. Germline loops: CDR1 SQVTM, CDR2 ANQGSEA. There are 13 residues in the CDR3. The CDR3 here is CSVELLLGYGYTF. The CDR3 coding sequence is TGCAGCGTTGAATTGCTTTTGGGCTATGGCTACACCTTC.

This clonotype was seen only a few times. This chain joins TRBV20-1 and TRBJ2-7, with D perhaps TRBD1 or TRBD2 (5 bases each). The length of the CDR3 is 11 residues. Germline V gene lookup returns CDR1 DFQATT and CDR2 SNEGSKA (reference sequence). V lost 7 bases, J lost 2 bases, and 9 bases lay in between. CDR3 loop: CSGGTPYEQYF. The CDR3 nucleotides read TGCAGTGGGGGGACCCCCTACGAGCAGTACTTC.

A few counts support this clonotype. The rearrangement uses TRBV20-1 and TRBJ2-6, with D perhaps matching TRBD1 (6 bases). Germline assignment: CDR1 DFQATT and CDR2 SNEGSKA (reference sequence). This CDR3 region has 14 residues. V was pared by 6 bases and J by 4 bases, with 13 bases between. The CDR3 region has the DNA TGCAGTGCCCGGACAGCAGGCGGGGCCAACGTCCTGACTTTC. The encoded protein is CSARTAGGANVLTF.

As regards this clonotype: A read error may produce the germline difference seen at one junction end. This sequence joins TRBV5-5 and TRBJ1-5; D unclear. CDR1 and CDR2 (germline): SGHKS, YYEKEE (reference sequence). CDR3 length: 15 amino acids. CDR3 coding DNA: TGTGCCAGCAGCTTTTACCCGGGGAGCATTCAGCCCCAGCATTTT. Residues: CASSFYPGSIQPQHF. Looking up the rest from reference TRBV5-5 and TRBJ1-5 gives the full variable domain: DAGVTQSPTHLIKTRGQQVTLRCSPISGHKSVSWYQQVLGQGPQFIFQYYEKEERGRGNFPDRFSARQFPNYSSELNVNALLLGDSALYLCASSFYPGSIQPQHFGDGTRLSIL.

This clonotype was seen only a few times. The chain couples TRBV7-8 to TRBJ1-2, with D uncertain. The CDR3 is 13 amino acids. Germline lookup yields CDR1 SGHVS and CDR2 FQNEAQ. V was shortened by 5 bases and J by 0 bases, with 7 bases between the two germline ends. This CDR3 reads CASSRDPNYGYTF. The CDR3 DNA reads as TGTGCCAGCAGCCGAGACCCTAACTATGGCTACACCTTC.

The table lists this clonotype with a few counts. The chain employs TRBV7-9 and TRBJ1-1, with TRBD1 matching over 7 bases. Per germline, CDR1 SEHNR and CDR2 FQNEAQ (reference sequence). V was pared by 5 bases and J by 1 base, with 7 bases of the junction left unmatched. The CDR3 has 15 residues. CDR3 protein: CASSPQGTTNTEAFF. The CDR3 coding sequence is TGTGCCAGCAGCCCACAGGGGACAACGAACACTGAAGCTTTCTTT.

This clonotype was observed at least ten times. Here the CDR3 reads CASSFQTSGRKTDTQYF. The CDR3, as DNA: TGTGCCAGCAGTTTCCAGACTAGCGGGAGAAAAACAGATACGCAGTATTTT. The rearrangement links TRBV12-3 or TRBV12-4 to TRBJ2-3; TRBD2 aligns across 12 bases. V shed 3 bases, J shed 3 bases, and the junction held 7 bases outside the gene matches. CDR3 size: 17 residues.

This clonotype appeared many times. The chain couples TRBV7-9 to TRBJ1-3; 7 nucleotides agree with TRBD1. The V gene's germline CDR1 is SEHNR and CDR2 FQNEAQ (reference sequence). This CDR3 is built from 17 residues. V was pared by 0 bases and J by 0 bases, with 5 bases of the junction left unmatched. For the CDR3, the DNA is TGTGCCAGCAGCTTAGCGACAGGGATTATCTCTGGAAACACCATATATTTT. Its translation: CASSLATGIISGNTIYF.

V gene TRBV5-1 combines with J gene TRBJ2-1; 11 bases are shared with TRBD2. The CDR3 length is 17 residues. Germline CDR1 and CDR2: SGHRS and YFSETQ. Trimming took 2 bases from V and 5 from J; bases not matched to a gene: 9. The CDR3 region is CASSFSGRAEVDNEQFF. Written as DNA, the CDR3 is TGCGCCAGCAGCTTTAGCGGGAGGGCCGAGGTAGACAATGAGCAGTTCTTC.

This clonotype was found a few times. The chain employs TRBV28 and TRBJ2-3; D may be TRBD2 (6 bases). The CDR3 extends over 12 amino acids. The V end was cut by 11 bases, the J end by 4 bases, with 13 bases between. Germline CDR1 is MDHEN and CDR2 is SYDVKM. CDR3 bases: TGTGCCTCGAAGGAGGGTGCAGATACGCAGTATTTT. This codes for CASKEGADTQYF.

This clonotype turned up a few times. The CDR3 coding sequence is TGCAGCGTTTCGCAGGTCCTGAACACTGAAGCTTTCTTT. It yields the protein CSVSQVLNTEAFF. The chain carries TRBV29-1 and TRBJ1-1; D is uncertain. V lost 5 bases and J 0 bases, leaving 10 bases between the germline ends. In germline, CDR1 is SQVTM, CDR2 ANQGSEA. The CDR3 runs 13 residues.

The V and J genes are TRBV7-2 and TRBJ1-2; D is uncertain. The CDR3 sequence is 14 residues long. The V gene lost 5 bases and the J gene lost 3 bases, with 13 bases spanning the gap. From germline, CDR1 is SGHTA and CDR2 FQGNSA. Here the CDR3 reads CASSLEEAYYGYTF. Here the CDR3 DNA reads TGTGCCAGCAGCCTTGAGGAGGCGTACTATGGCTACACCTTC.

In this sample, this clonotype turned up many times. The V and J genes are TRBV4-2 and TRBJ2-7, with 10 nucleotides matching TRBD1. CDR1 is LGHNA, CDR2 YNFKEQ, per germline. J gave up 3 bases and V 3 bases, and 11 bases lay outside the gene matches. The CDR3 totals 17 residues. In nucleotides, the CDR3 is TGTGCCAGCAGCCACTCTTGGGGGACAGGGGCCGACTACGAGCAGTACTTC. Its translation is CASSHSWGTGADYEQYF.